Each of the 19 T cell receptor beta chains below was sequenced from the same sample in a study of Tregs in tolerant kidney transplant recipients. Method: immunoSEQ multiplex PCR; TCRdb's copy keeps in-frame clones and lacks some. Of some 66,000 clones in the sample, roughly 90% were seen once. Sequenced here: CD8+ T cells from blood, sampled before the transplant. All receptors come from a human donor who received a combined kidney and bone marrow transplant.

As for this clone: Mismatch with germline at one junction end may stem from a read error. The chain links TRBV13 to TRBJ2-7, with D possibly matching TRBD1 (6 bases). This CDR3 comprises 13 residues. The V gene's germline CDR1 is PRHDT and CDR2 FYEKMQ (reference sequence). CDR3 residues: CASSATNRDRFHF. CDR3 coding DNA: TGTGCCAGCAGCGCTACGAACAGGGACCGATTTCACTTC.

CDR3 sequence reads: CASSYGLTYGYTF. CDR3 bases: TGTGCCAGTAGTTATGGACTGACCTATGGCTACACCTTC. The gene calls are TRBV19 and TRBJ1-2; D ambiguous. There are 13 residues in the CDR3. Trimming took 5 bases from V and 4 from J, leaving 11 bases between them. Germline V gene data show CDR1 as LNHDA and CDR2 as SQIVND (reference sequence).

This clone has a handful of counts. V and J are TRBV28 and TRBJ2-7; a possible D gene is TRBD1 (5 bases). The CDR3 consists of 14 residues. The ends were cut back, 2 bases at V and 3 bases at J, with 11 bases in the middle. Looked up from germline, CDR1 is MDHEN and CDR2 is SYDVKM. This CDR3 is CASSLMGRDYEQYF. Here the CDR3 DNA reads TGTGCCAGCAGTTTAATGGGCAGGGACTACGAGCAGTACTTC.

The V gene is TRBV28, the J gene TRBJ1-2; D is unresolved. V was trimmed by 2 bases and J by 7 bases, leaving 11 bases between them. Germline V gene lookup returns CDR1 MDHEN and CDR2 SYDVKM. The CDR3 sequence is 13 residues long. Written as DNA, the CDR3 is TGTGCCAGCAGTTTAGGCAGGTTCTCTGGCTACACCTTC. This gives the protein CASSLGRFSGYTF.

The rearrangement joins TRBV4-3 to TRBJ1-1; the match to TRBD1 covers 9 bases. V was clipped by 4 bases and J by 5 bases; unmatched bases: 8. The CDR3 has 15 amino acids. Germline values: CDR1 LGHNA, CDR2 YSLEER. The chain's CDR3 is CASSPVTGGGTEAFF. CDR3 bases: TGCGCCAGCAGCCCCGTGACAGGGGGGGGGACTGAAGCTTTCTTT.

V gene TRBV9 combines with J gene TRBJ2-1; 10 nucleotides match TRBD2. V was clipped by 0 bases and J by 6 bases; unmatched bases: 6. This CDR3 contains 16 residues. Germline values: CDR1 SGDLS, CDR2 YYNGEE. The CDR3 is CASSVAPAGGSNEQFF. CDR3 sequence (DNA): TGTGCCAGCAGCGTAGCCCCAGCGGGAGGGTCCAATGAGCAGTTCTTC. The variable domain in full, completed from reference TRBV9 and TRBJ2-1, reads DSGVTQTPKHLITATGQRVTLRCSPRSGDLSVYWYQQSLDQGLQFLIQYYNGEERAKGNILERFSAQQFPDLHSELNLSSLELGDSALYFCASSVAPAGGSNEQFFGPGTRLTVL.

V usage is TRBV7-3 and J usage is TRBJ1-2; D is possibly TRBD1 (5 bases). In germline, CDR1 is SGHTA, CDR2 FQGTGA. CDR3 length equals 14 residues. Trimming removed 5 bases at V and 3 bases at J, with 13 bases between. As DNA, the CDR3 is TGTGCCAGCAGCCCGGCGGGGGGGGACTATGGCTACACCTTC. Protein sequence: CASSPAGGDYGYTF.

The chain combines TRBV29-1 with TRBJ2-1; TRBD2 matches 9 bases. This CDR3 is built from 13 residues. Germline CDR1 and CDR2: SQVTM and ANQGSEA. The V and J ends lost 6 bases and 1 base, in that order; junction bases with no gene match: 1. The CDR3 region is CSVGLASYNEQFF. Written as DNA, the CDR3 is TGCAGCGTCGGACTAGCGTCCTACAATGAGCAGTTCTTC.

V gene TRBV29-1 combines with J gene TRBJ1-2; weak D call: TRBD1 (6 bases). The CDR3 extends over 14 amino acids. V was trimmed by 3 bases and J by 0 bases, leaving 11 bases between them. Looked up from germline, CDR1 is SQVTM and CDR2 is ANQGSEA. The CDR3 DNA reads TGCAGCGTTGATGGGGAGGGGGCTAACTATGGCTACACCTTC. It translates to CSVDGEGANYGYTF.

The chain joins TRBV5-8 to TRBJ2-1; 14 bases match TRBD2. The CDR3 consists of 20 residues. Germline loops: CDR1 SGHTS, CDR2 YDEGEE. J was trimmed by 1 base and V by 4 bases; bases with no gene match: 13. The CDR3 DNA is TGTGCCAGCAGCGATCAACTCGGGACTAGCGGGGGTAGTTCCTACAATGAGCAGTTCTTC. Protein product: CASSDQLGTSGGSSYNEQFF.

This chain uses TRBV9 with TRBJ2-3; 7 bases map to TRBD2. Germline CDR1 SGDLS, CDR2 YYNGEE. The V and J ends lost 0 bases and 1 base, in that order; junction bases with no gene match: 2. This CDR3 contains 15 residues. CDR3 sequence (DNA): TGTGCCAGCAGCGTAGCGGCGGGAGGCACAGATACGCAGTATTTT. Translating gives CASSVAAGGTDTQYF. The full variable domain, completed using reference TRBV9 and TRBJ2-3, is DSGVTQTPKHLITATGQRVTLRCSPRSGDLSVYWYQQSLDQGLQFLIQYYNGEERAKGNILERFSAQQFPDLHSELNLSSLELGDSALYFCASSVAAGGTDTQYFGPGTRLTVL.

The rearrangement joins TRBV7-6 to TRBJ1-6; TRBD1 agrees at 8 bases. Trimming removed 3 bases from V and 7 bases from J; junction bases left unmatched: 8. The CDR3 is 16 amino acids. CDR1 SGHVS and CDR2 FNYEAQ come from the germline V gene. CDR3 region: CASSFEYTGGNSPLHF. The CDR3 region has the DNA TGTGCCAGCAGCTTTGAATACACAGGGGGAAATTCACCCCTCCACTTT. The full variable domain, rest sourced from reference TRBV7-6 and TRBJ1-6, is GAGVSQSPRYKVTKRGQDVALRCDPISGHVSLYWYRQALGQGPEFLTYFNYEAQQDKSGLPNDRFSAERPEGSISTLTIQRTEQRDSAMYRCASSFEYTGGNSPLHFGNGTRLTVT.

The genes are TRBV19 and TRBJ1-5, with a weak D call TRBD1 (5 bases). Germline CDR1 and CDR2: LNHDA and SQIVND (reference sequence). This CDR3 has 15 amino acids. Trimming pared 0 bases from V and 7 bases from J, leaving 13 bases between. In nucleotides, the CDR3 is TGTGCCAGTAGTATAGACCCCCAGGGAGGCCAGCCCCAGCATTTT. It specifies CASSIDPQGGQPQHF.

The count of this clone is one. V is TRBV2 and J is TRBJ2-1; 10 bases are shared with TRBD2. J lost 5 bases, V lost 6 bases, and 16 bases had no gene match. The CDR3 runs to 18 residues. The germline V gene has CDR1 SNHLY and CDR2 FYNNEI. The CDR3 here is CASSATTSSGRVNNEQFF. The DNA of the CDR3 is TGTGCCAGCAGCGCTACCACCTCTAGCGGGAGAGTCAACAATGAGCAGTTCTTC.

The V call is TRBV29-1, the J call TRBJ1-2; no clear D gene. The germline gives CDR1 SQVTM, CDR2 ANQGSEA. V shed 4 bases and J shed 7 bases, with 25 bases lying between them. The CDR3 runs to 16 residues. CDR3 in DNA: TGCAGCGTTGTTAACCAGAGGGTATTGGCCGAGGGTGGCTACACCTTC. Translated, it gives CSVVNQRVLAEGGYTF.

The rearrangement joins TRBV18 to TRBJ1-2; 9 bases agree with TRBD1. The CDR3 extends over 16 amino acids. Trimming took 1 base from V and 4 from J; bases not matched to a gene: 7. Germline assignment: CDR1 KGHSH and CDR2 LQKENI. The CDR3 bases are TGTGCCAGCTCACCACAAGATGGGACAGGGCCCTATGGCTACACCTTC. The encoded protein is CASSPQDGTGPYGYTF.

The chain recombines TRBV4-2 with TRBJ2-2; perhaps TRBD2 as D (5 bases). The ends were cut back, 2 bases at V and 6 bases at J, with 10 bases in the middle. Germline-derived CDR1 and CDR2 are LGHNA and YNFKEQ. The CDR3 contains 14 residues. CDR3 amino acids: CASSQSGRPGELFF. The CDR3 nucleotides are TGTGCCAGCAGCCAATCGGGGAGACCCGGGGAGCTGTTTTTT.

The V call is TRBV14, the J call TRBJ2-1; tentatively, D is TRBD1 (6 bases). Trimming took 0 bases from V and 2 from J, leaving 8 bases between them. The CDR3 runs 15 residues. CDR1 is SGHDN and CDR2 is FVKESK in the germline V gene. CDR3 nucleotides: TGTGCCAGCAGCCAAGACAGGGGCCCCTACAATGAGCAGTTCTTC. This gives the protein CASSQDRGPYNEQFF.

The rearrangement links TRBV28 to TRBJ2-7; 12 nucleotides match TRBD2. There are 14 residues in the CDR3. Germline trimming cut 6 bases from V and 1 base from J; bases unmatched to any gene: 1. Germline V gives CDR1 MDHEN, CDR2 SYDVKM. The CDR3 region is CASRGTSGSYEQYF. The CDR3 nucleotides are TGTGCCAGCAGGGGGACTAGCGGGTCCTACGAGCAGTACTTC.